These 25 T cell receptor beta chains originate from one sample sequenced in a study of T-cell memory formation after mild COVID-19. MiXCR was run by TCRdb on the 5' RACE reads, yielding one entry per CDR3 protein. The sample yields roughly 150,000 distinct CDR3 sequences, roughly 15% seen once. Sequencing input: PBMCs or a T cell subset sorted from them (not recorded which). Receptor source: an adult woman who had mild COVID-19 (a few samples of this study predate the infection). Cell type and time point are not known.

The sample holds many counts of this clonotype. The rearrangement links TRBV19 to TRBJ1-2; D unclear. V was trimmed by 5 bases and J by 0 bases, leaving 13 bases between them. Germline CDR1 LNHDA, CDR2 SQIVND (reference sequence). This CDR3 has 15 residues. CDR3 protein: CASSERLRTNYGYTF. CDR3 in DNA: TGTGCCAGTAGTGAACGGCTGAGGACTAACTATGGCTACACCTTC.

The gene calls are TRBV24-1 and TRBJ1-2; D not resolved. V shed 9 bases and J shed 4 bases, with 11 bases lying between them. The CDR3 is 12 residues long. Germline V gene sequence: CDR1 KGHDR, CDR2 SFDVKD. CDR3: CATPGFTYGYTF. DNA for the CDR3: TGTGCCACCCCTGGTTTCACCTATGGCTACACCTTC.

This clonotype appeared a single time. CDR3 in amino acids: CASNTGTSYGYTF. In DNA, the CDR3 is TGTGCCAGCAACACAGGGACTTCCTATGGCTACACCTTC. This chain uses TRBV7-9 with TRBJ1-2; tentative D call: TRBD1 (6 bases). Trimming took 7 bases from V and 4 from J, leaving 13 bases between them. Germline assignment: CDR1 SEHNR and CDR2 FQNEAQ (reference sequence). The CDR3 is 13 amino acids.

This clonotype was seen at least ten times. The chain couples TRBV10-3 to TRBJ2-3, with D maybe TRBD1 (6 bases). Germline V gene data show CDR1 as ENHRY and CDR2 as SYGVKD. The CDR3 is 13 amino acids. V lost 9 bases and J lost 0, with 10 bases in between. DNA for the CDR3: TGTGCCATGTCAGGGGCGAGCACAGATACGCAGTATTTT. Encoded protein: CAMSGASTDTQYF.

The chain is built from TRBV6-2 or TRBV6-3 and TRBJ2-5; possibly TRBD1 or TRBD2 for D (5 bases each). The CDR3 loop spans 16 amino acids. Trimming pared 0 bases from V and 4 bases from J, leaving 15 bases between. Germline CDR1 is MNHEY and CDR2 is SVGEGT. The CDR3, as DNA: TGTGCCAGCAGTTACTCGAGGGCAGGGTCGGCAGAGACCCAGTACTTC. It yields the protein CASSYSRAGSAETQYF.

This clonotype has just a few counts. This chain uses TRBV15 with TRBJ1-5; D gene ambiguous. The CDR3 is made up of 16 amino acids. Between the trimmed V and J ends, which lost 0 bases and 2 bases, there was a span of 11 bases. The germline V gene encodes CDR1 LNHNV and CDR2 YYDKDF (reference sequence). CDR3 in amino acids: CATSRDRNSRNQPQHF. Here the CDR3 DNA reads TGTGCCACCAGCAGAGATAGAAACTCCCGCAATCAGCCCCAGCATTTT.

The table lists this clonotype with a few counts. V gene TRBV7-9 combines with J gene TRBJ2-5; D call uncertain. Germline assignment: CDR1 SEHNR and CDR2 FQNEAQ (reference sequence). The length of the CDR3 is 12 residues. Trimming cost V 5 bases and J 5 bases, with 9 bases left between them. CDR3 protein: CASSAPFETQYF. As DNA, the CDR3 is TGTGCCAGCAGCGCCCCGTTCGAGACCCAGTACTTC.

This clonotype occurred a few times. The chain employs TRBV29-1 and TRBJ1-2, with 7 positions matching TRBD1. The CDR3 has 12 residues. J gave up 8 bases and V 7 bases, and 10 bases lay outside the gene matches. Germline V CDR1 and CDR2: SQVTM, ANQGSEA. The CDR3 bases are TGCAGCGCAGACAGGGAAAATGAGGGCTACACCTTC. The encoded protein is CSADRENEGYTF.

This chain's CDR3 is CASSLAQDRAYEQYF. The CDR3 bases are TGTGCCAGCAGCTTAGCGCAGGACAGGGCCTACGAGCAGTACTTC. The chain employs TRBV7-6 and TRBJ2-7, with TRBD1 matching over 8 bases. J lost 2 bases, V lost 0 bases, and 3 bases had no gene match. Germline-derived CDR1 and CDR2 are SGHVS and FNYEAQ. The CDR3 extends over 15 amino acids.

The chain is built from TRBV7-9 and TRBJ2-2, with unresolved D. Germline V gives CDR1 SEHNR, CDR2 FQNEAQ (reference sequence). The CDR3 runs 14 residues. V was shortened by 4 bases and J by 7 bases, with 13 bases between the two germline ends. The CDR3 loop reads CASSYPGPIGELFF. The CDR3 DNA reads TGTGCCAGCAGCTACCCCGGTCCGATCGGGGAGCTGTTTTTT. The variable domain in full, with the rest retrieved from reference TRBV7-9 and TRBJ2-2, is DTGVSQNPRHKITKRGQNVTFRCDPISEHNRLYWYRQTLGQGPEFLTYFQNEAQLEKSRLLSDRFSAERPKGSFSTLEIQRTEQGDSAMYLCASSYPGPIGELFFGEGSRLTVL.

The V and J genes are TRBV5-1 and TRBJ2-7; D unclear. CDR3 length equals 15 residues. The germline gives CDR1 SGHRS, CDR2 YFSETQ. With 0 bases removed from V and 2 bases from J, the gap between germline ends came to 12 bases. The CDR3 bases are TGCGCCAGCAGCTTGGCCTCGGACCCTGCCTACGAGCAGTACTTC. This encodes CASSLASDPAYEQYF.

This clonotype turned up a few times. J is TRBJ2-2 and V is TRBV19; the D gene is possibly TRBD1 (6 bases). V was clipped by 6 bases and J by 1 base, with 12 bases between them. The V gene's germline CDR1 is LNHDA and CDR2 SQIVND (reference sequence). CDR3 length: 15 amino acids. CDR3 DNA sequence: TGTGCCAGTAGGGACGGACAGATGAACACCGGGGAGCTGTTTTTT. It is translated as CASRDGQMNTGELFF.

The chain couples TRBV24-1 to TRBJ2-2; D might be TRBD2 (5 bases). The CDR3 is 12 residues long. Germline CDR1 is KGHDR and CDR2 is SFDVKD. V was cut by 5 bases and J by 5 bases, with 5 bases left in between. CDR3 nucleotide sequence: TGTGCCACCAGTGGAGGGACCGGGGAGCTGTTTTTT. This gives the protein CATSGGTGELFF.

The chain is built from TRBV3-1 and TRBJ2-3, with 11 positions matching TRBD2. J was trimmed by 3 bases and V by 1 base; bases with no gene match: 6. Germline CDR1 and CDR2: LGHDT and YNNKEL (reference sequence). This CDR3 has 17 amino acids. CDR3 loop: CASSQGRLAGPTDTQYF. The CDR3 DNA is TGTGCCAGCAGCCAAGGAAGACTAGCGGGGCCAACAGATACGCAGTATTTT.

This CDR3 reads CASMRGITQYF. CDR3 nucleotide sequence: TGTGCCAGCATGAGGGGAATAACGCAGTATTTT. The chain combines TRBV6-5 with TRBJ2-3; D could derive from TRBD1 or TRBD2 (5 bases each). CDR3 length: 11 residues. The germline V gene encodes CDR1 MNHEY and CDR2 SVGAGI. The V end lost 7 bases, the J end lost 9 bases, and 11 bases lay between the germline ends.

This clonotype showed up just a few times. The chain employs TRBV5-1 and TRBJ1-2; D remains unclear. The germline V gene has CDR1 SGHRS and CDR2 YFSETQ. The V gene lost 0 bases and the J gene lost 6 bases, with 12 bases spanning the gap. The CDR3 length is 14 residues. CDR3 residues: CASSLEPGGHGYTF. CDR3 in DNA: TGCGCCAGCAGCTTGGAGCCAGGTGGACATGGCTACACCTTC. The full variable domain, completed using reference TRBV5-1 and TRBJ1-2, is KAGVTQTPRYLIKTRGQQVTLSCSPISGHRSVSWYQQTPGQGLQFLFEYFSETQRNKGNFPGRFSGRQFSNSRSEMNVSTLELGDSALYLCASSLEPGGHGYTFGSGTRLTVV.

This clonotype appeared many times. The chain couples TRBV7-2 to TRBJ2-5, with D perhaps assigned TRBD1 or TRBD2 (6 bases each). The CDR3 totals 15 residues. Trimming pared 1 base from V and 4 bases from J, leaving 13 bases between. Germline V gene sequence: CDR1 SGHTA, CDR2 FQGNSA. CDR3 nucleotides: TGTGCCAGCAGCTTAGGGGGGGCGAGGGCAGAGACCCAGTACTTC. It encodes CASSLGGARAETQYF.

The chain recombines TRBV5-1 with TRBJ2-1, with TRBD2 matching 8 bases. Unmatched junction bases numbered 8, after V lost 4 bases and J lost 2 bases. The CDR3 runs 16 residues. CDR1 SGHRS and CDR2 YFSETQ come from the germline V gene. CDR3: CASSRLTGGTYNEQFF. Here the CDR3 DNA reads TGCGCCAGCAGCAGATTAACGGGAGGGACCTACAATGAGCAGTTCTTC.

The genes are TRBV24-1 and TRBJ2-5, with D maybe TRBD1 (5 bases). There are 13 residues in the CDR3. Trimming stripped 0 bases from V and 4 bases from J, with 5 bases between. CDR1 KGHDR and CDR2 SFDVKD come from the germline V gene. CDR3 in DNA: TGTGCCACCAGTGATTTGAGGGGAGAGACCCAGTACTTC. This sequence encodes CATSDLRGETQYF.

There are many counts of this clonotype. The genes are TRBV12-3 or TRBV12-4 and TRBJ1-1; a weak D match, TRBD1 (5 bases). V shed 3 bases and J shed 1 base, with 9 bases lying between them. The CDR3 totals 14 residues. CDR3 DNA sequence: TGTGCCAGCAGTTTTCGTGGGGGGAACACTGAAGCTTTCTTT. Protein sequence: CASSFRGGNTEAFF.

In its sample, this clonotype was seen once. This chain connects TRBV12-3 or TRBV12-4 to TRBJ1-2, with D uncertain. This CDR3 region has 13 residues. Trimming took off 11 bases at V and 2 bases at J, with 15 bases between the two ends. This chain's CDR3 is CASSVLPNYGYTF. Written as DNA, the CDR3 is TGTGCCTCCTCGGTCCTCCCGAACTATGGCTACACCTTC.

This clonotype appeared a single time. CDR3 in amino acids: CASSSGDREREKLFF. The CDR3 DNA follows: TGCGCCAGCAGCTCGGGGGACAGGGAGAGGGAAAAACTGTTTTTT. The rearrangement uses TRBV5-1 and TRBJ1-4; 9 bases match TRBD1. Trimming at V came to 3 bases and at J to 8 bases, leaving 8 bases not matched to a gene. The germline CDR1 and CDR2 sequences are SGHRS and YFSETQ. The CDR3 contains 15 residues.

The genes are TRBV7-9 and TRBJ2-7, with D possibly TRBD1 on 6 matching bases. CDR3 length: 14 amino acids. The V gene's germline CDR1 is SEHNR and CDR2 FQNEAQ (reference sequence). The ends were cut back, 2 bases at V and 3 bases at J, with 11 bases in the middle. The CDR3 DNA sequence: TGTGCCAGCAGCTTACAGGGGATGGGCTACGAGCAGTACTTC. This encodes CASSLQGMGYEQYF. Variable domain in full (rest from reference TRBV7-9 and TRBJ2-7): DTGVSQNPRHKITKRGQNVTFRCDPISEHNRLYWYRQTLGQGPEFLTYFQNEAQLEKSRLLSDRFSAERPKGSFSTLEIQRTEQGDSAMYLCASSLQGMGYEQYFGPGTRLTVT.

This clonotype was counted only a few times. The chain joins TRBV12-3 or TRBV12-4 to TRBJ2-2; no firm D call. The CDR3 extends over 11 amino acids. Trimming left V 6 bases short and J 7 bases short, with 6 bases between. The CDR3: CASRISGELFF. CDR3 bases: TGTGCCAGCAGGATAAGCGGGGAGCTGTTTTTT.

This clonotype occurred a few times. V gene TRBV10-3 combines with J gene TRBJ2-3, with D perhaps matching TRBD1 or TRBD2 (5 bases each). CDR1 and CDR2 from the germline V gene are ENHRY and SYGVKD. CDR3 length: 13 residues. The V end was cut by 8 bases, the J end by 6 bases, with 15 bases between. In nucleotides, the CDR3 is TGTGCCATCTCGGGACCTATTCAGGATACGCAGTATTTT. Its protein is CAISGPIQDTQYF.